Listed here is a single T cell receptor beta chain. This entry comes from a study of blood T cell repertoires in COVID-19. Across the whole study: Whether acute or convalescent, the COVID-19 samples came from the United States, Italy and Spain. Sources were T cells, B-cell-depleted T cells, or PBMCs; the material itself was cDNA or gDNA.

In the original processing: By means of reference gene primer amplification, nucleated cell counts were estimated. Profiled with immunoSEQ multiplex PCR; TCRdb holds only in-frame clones, not every one. The V and J calls and clone size were taken over from that table, and D and trimming were inferred from the DNA. The data hold about 240,000 clones, with around 87% observed a single time. Germline V gene data show CDR1 as SGHTA and CDR2 as FQGNSA. This CDR3 is 16 amino acids long. V gave up 1 base and J gave up 1 base; unmatched junction bases: 4. The origin of this receptor is a man aged 60-69 years who had recovered from COVID-19. Sequencing was carried out using peripheral blood. The rearrangement joins TRBV7-2 to TRBJ2-3; 8 nucleotides align to TRBD2. Here the CDR3 DNA reads TGTGCCAGCAGCTTAGGGGCGGGGGGAGGCACAGATACGCAGTATTTT. Translating it yields CASSLGAGGGTDTQYF. The variable domain in full, with the rest retrieved from reference TRBV7-2 and TRBJ2-3, is GAGVSQSPSNKVTEKGKDVELRCDPISGHTALYWYRQSLGQGLEFLIYFQGNSAPDKSGLPSDRFSAERTGGSVSTLTIQRTQQEDSAVYLCASSLGAGGGTDTQYFGPGTRLTVL.